The 28 T cell receptor beta chains below were found in one sample sequenced in a study of blood T cell repertoires in COVID-19. Only in-frame clones appear in the TCRdb table, and some are missing; sequencing was by immunoSEQ multiplex PCR. The table has tens of thousands of clones, 84% seen once. Sequenced material: peripheral blood. The source of these receptors is a man aged 55 to 70 with COVID-19, enrolled during active disease.

V usage is TRBV19 and J usage is TRBJ1-2, with unresolved D. The V gene's germline CDR1 is LNHDA and CDR2 SQIVND (reference sequence). The CDR3 is 13 amino acids. Trimming took off 6 bases at V and 6 bases at J, with 14 bases between the two ends. The CDR3 loop is CASSYRRFDGYTF. CDR3 DNA: TGTGCCAGTAGCTATCGCCGTTTTGATGGCTACACCTTC.

The chain links TRBV23-1 to TRBJ2-7; D uncertain. TRBV23-1 is given ORF status, its function remaining uncertain. V was cut by 8 bases and J by 1 base, with 27 bases left in between. This CDR3 is 18 amino acids long. In nucleotides, the CDR3 is TGCGCCAGCCCATCATCACCGCAAGACACCTTTCTGTCCTACGAGCAGTACTTC. Translation: CASPSSPQDTFLSYEQYF.

This clone was found a few times. V and J are TRBV12-3 or TRBV12-4 and TRBJ2-7, with 7 bases fitting TRBD1. J was trimmed by 5 bases and V by 6 bases; bases with no gene match: 7. The CDR3 loop spans 13 amino acids. The DNA of the CDR3 is TGTGCCAGCAGACAAACAGGGGTGGACGAGCAGTACTTC. It translates to CASRQTGVDEQYF.

The chain recombines TRBV2 with TRBJ2-1; 7 nucleotides line up with TRBD2. The CDR3 has 11 amino acids. Germline V gene data show CDR1 as SNHLY and CDR2 as FYNNEI. Germline trimming cut 3 bases from V and 12 bases from J; bases unmatched to any gene: 2. CDR3: CASSDGGWQFF. For the CDR3, the DNA is TGTGCCAGCAGTGACGGGGGGTGGCAGTTCTTC.

In this sample, this clone turned up a few times. The rearrangement joins TRBV6-5 to TRBJ2-1, with TRBD2 as a possible D gene (5 bases). Germline values: CDR1 MNHEY, CDR2 SVGAGI. The CDR3 runs 14 residues. V lost 5 bases to trimming and J lost 6 bases, with 14 bases between them. Written as DNA, the CDR3 is TGTGCCAGCAGTCGGTCTGGAGGCTTCAATGAGCAGTTCTTC. Translating it yields CASSRSGGFNEQFF.

To note about this clone: This sample includes further DNA sequences coding for the same CDR3. This sequence joins TRBV7-9 and TRBJ1-1, with TRBD1 as a possible D gene (5 bases). The CDR3 extends over 13 amino acids. Germline-derived CDR1 and CDR2 are SEHNR and FQNEAQ (reference sequence). V lost 5 bases and J 1 base, leaving 8 bases between the germline ends. CDR3 sequence (DNA): TGTGCCAGCAGCCCTACAGGGAACACTGAAGCTTTCTTT. It yields the protein CASSPTGNTEAFF.

This clone was recorded only once. The chain is built from TRBV30 and TRBJ2-7; 9 bases agree with TRBD2. Trimming removed 2 bases from V and 4 bases from J; junction bases left unmatched: 6. The CDR3 sequence is 14 residues long. Germline V gives CDR1 GTSNPN, CDR2 SVGIG (reference sequence). CDR3 coding DNA: TGTGCCTGGAGTCGGAGACTAGCGGATTACGAGCAGTACTTC. It codes for CAWSRRLADYEQYF.

The gene calls are TRBV6-1 and TRBJ2-1, with 7 bases aligning to TRBD1. J lost 7 bases, V lost 3 bases, and 9 bases had no gene match. This CDR3 has 15 residues. Looked up from germline, CDR1 is MNHNS and CDR2 is SASEGT. The CDR3 spells CASSDTGTVTNEQFF. The CDR3 nucleotides are TGTGCCAGCAGTGATACCGGGACAGTAACTAATGAGCAGTTCTTC.

Only one count was recorded for this clone. The chain carries TRBV9 and TRBJ2-2; the match to TRBD2 covers 12 bases. In germline, CDR1 is SGDLS, CDR2 YYNGEE. V shed 6 bases and J 7 bases; nucleotides not matched to a gene: 10. CDR3 size: 16 residues. CDR3 residues: CASTRTSGKRDGELFF. The CDR3 DNA reads TGTGCCAGCACCAGGACTAGCGGGAAGAGGGACGGGGAGCTGTTTTTT.

In this sample, this clone turned up once. The chain has TRBV6-4 and TRBJ1-2, with 11 nucleotides matching TRBD1. CDR3 length equals 14 residues. The J segment lost 4 bases and the V segment lost 5 bases, leaving 3 bases of the junction unmatched. The V gene's germline CDR1 is MRHNA and CDR2 SNTAGT. The CDR3 DNA follows: TGTGCCAGCAGTACCGGGACAGGGGGCTATGGCTACACCTTC. Translation gives CASSTGTGGYGYTF.

V usage is TRBV18 and J usage is TRBJ1-1; D may be TRBD1 (5 bases). The CDR3 loop spans 13 amino acids. V was trimmed by 10 bases and J by 3 bases, leaving 15 bases between them. CDR1 is KGHSH, CDR2 LQKENI, per germline. CDR3 coding DNA: TGTGCCACCCACCGGAGCAGGGACACTGAAGCTTTCTTT. Protein product: CATHRSRDTEAFF.

This chain connects TRBV7-2 to TRBJ2-1; 9 nucleotides match TRBD2. The CDR3 has 14 amino acids. From germline, CDR1 is SGHTA and CDR2 FQGNSA. Germline trimming cut 5 bases from V and 9 bases from J; bases unmatched to any gene: 8. CDR3 coding DNA: TGTGCCAGCAGCCCTGGGACTAGCTGGCCTGAGCAGTTCTTC. This sequence encodes CASSPGTSWPEQFF.

This clone was seen once. This chain connects TRBV28 to TRBJ2-3; 7 nucleotides agree with TRBD2. The germline gives CDR1 MDHEN, CDR2 SYDVKM. Losses at the gene ends were 3 bases for V and 4 bases for J; bases not matched to a gene: 13. The CDR3 loop spans 17 amino acids. The CDR3 DNA sequence: TGTGCCAGCAGTTTCCGATCAGCGGGGAAACCCCCAGATACGCAGTATTTT. Translating it yields CASSFRSAGKPPDTQYF.

The chain joins TRBV5-4 to TRBJ1-6; 9 bases align to TRBD1. The CDR3 length is 15 residues. J gave up 7 bases and V 4 bases, and 6 bases lay outside the gene matches. The germline CDR1 and CDR2 sequences are SGHNT and YYREEE (reference sequence). The CDR3 coding sequence is TGTGCCAGCAGCCCACAGGGGGCCCCCAATTCACCCCTCCACTTT. Its translation is CASSPQGAPNSPLHF.

The chain has TRBV2 and TRBJ2-7; D remains ambiguous. Trimming stripped 2 bases from V and 7 bases from J, with 15 bases between. Germline values: CDR1 SNHLY, CDR2 FYNNEI. CDR3 length: 14 amino acids. This CDR3 is CASSEFMGQREQYF. The CDR3 DNA follows: TGTGCCAGCAGTGAATTTATGGGTCAGAGGGAGCAGTACTTC.

This clone was detected once. The CDR3 DNA reads as TGTGCCAGCAGTGAAGCGGCGGGGGTAGAGACCCAGTACTTC. Protein: CASSEAAGVETQYF. The chain carries TRBV6-1 and TRBJ2-5; TRBD2 agrees at 7 bases. Germline loops: CDR1 MNHNS, CDR2 SASEGT. The CDR3 sequence is 14 residues long. V lost 0 bases and J lost 4; bases outside the gene matches: 2.

The rearrangement joins TRBV18 to TRBJ2-5; D possibly corresponds to TRBD2 (5 bases). Germline V CDR1 and CDR2: KGHSH, LQKENI. The CDR3 consists of 14 residues. V lost 0 bases and J lost 3, with 8 bases in between. CDR3 in amino acids: CASSPPSGKETQYF. The CDR3 DNA reads TGTGCCAGCTCACCACCATCGGGGAAAGAGACCCAGTACTTC.

The DNA of the CDR3 is TGTGCCAGCAGCCTACCTGGGCTAGCGGGGGGGTACCAAGAGACCCAGTACTTC. Encoded protein: CASSLPGLAGGYQETQYF. The chain has TRBV11-2 and TRBJ2-5; 12 bases align to TRBD2. CDR3 length: 18 amino acids. Unmatched junction bases numbered 10, after V lost 5 bases and J lost 0 bases. CDR1 is SGHAT and CDR2 is FQNNGV in the germline V gene.

This chain links TRBV5-4 with TRBJ2-1; 11 bases line up with TRBD2. J lost 4 bases, V lost 4 bases, and 10 bases had no gene match. Germline V gene lookup returns CDR1 SGHNT and CDR2 YYREEE (reference sequence). The CDR3 has 17 residues. The CDR3 spells CASSMTSGASFYNEQFF. The CDR3 DNA is TGTGCCAGCAGCATGACTAGCGGGGCCTCGTTTTACAATGAGCAGTTCTTC.

The chain combines TRBV3-1 (or the pseudogene TRBV3-2) with TRBJ2-7, with 7 positions matching TRBD1. CDR3 length: 13 residues. Germline V gene data show CDR1 as LGHDT and CDR2 as YNNKEL (reference sequence). Trimming at V came to 4 bases and at J to 3 bases, leaving 3 bases not matched to a gene. CDR3 loop: CASSPGGLYEQYF. For the CDR3, the DNA is TGTGCCAGCAGCCCAGGGGGTCTCTACGAGCAGTACTTC.

This clone was detected once. This chain connects TRBV28 to TRBJ1-5; a weak D match, TRBD1 (6 bases). CDR1 is MDHEN, CDR2 SYDVKM, per germline. The CDR3 consists of 18 residues. Trimming stripped 2 bases from V and 4 bases from J, with 21 bases between. CDR3 protein: CASSLPQGGPGANQPQHF. CDR3 DNA sequence: TGTGCCAGCAGTTTACCACAGGGCGGGCCGGGCGCGAATCAGCCCCAGCATTTT.

This clone has a handful of counts. This sequence joins TRBV20-1 and TRBJ2-1, with 12 bases matching TRBD2. The CDR3 covers 16 residues. Germline CDR1 and CDR2: DFQATT and SNEGSKA (reference sequence). V was clipped by 6 bases and J by 8 bases; unmatched bases: 14. CDR3 DNA sequence: TGCAGTGCAAGTCCCATCGGACTAGCGGGATTCGATGAGCAGTTCTTC. Its translation: CSASPIGLAGFDEQFF.

The table lists this clone with a few counts. The V call is TRBV19, the J call TRBJ1-5; D remains ambiguous. Germline-derived CDR1 and CDR2 are LNHDA and SQIVND (reference sequence). The V gene lost 1 base and the J gene lost 7 bases, with 11 bases spanning the gap. CDR3 length: 14 amino acids. The CDR3 region is CASSIVGEVQPQHF. The CDR3 DNA sequence: TGTGCCAGTAGTATAGTCGGAGAGGTCCAGCCCCAGCATTTT.

The chain employs TRBV6-1 and TRBJ2-3, with 7 bases lining up with TRBD2. CDR1 is MNHNS and CDR2 is SASEGT in the germline V gene. V lost 3 bases, J lost 5 bases, and 5 bases stayed unmatched. The CDR3 consists of 14 residues. CDR3 in amino acids: CASSEGGRLDTQYF. The CDR3 DNA sequence: TGTGCCAGCAGTGAGGGGGGGAGATTAGATACGCAGTATTTT.

The chain couples TRBV6-5 to TRBJ1-6; D call uncertain. The V gene lost 7 bases and the J gene lost 6 bases, with 16 bases spanning the gap. This CDR3 has 15 residues. Germline V gives CDR1 MNHEY, CDR2 SVGAGI. The CDR3 is CASTEVPGINSPLHF. In DNA, the CDR3 is TGTGCCAGCACCGAGGTCCCGGGGATTAATTCACCCCTCCACTTT.

This chain links TRBV19 with TRBJ2-2; 8 nucleotides match TRBD2. The CDR3 loop spans 19 amino acids. J lost 4 bases, V lost 4 bases, and 17 bases had no gene match. In germline, CDR1 is LNHDA, CDR2 SQIVND (reference sequence). CDR3 protein: CASSTHPPGLAGFTGELFF. In nucleotides, the CDR3 is TGTGCCAGTAGTACCCACCCCCCCGGATTAGCGGGATTCACCGGGGAGCTGTTTTTT.

The V and J genes are TRBV2 and TRBJ1-4, with D perhaps TRBD1 (6 bases). Germline CDR1 and CDR2: SNHLY and FYNNEI. The CDR3 loop spans 17 amino acids. V shed 4 bases and J shed 5 bases, with 20 bases lying between them. CDR3 in amino acids: CASSGEGGGRVNEKLFF. The CDR3 nucleotides are TGTGCCAGCAGTGGGGAGGGGGGAGGCCGGGTCAATGAAAAACTGTTTTTT.

This clone showed up just once. The V and J genes are TRBV3-1 (or the pseudogene TRBV3-2) and TRBJ2-5, with 8 nucleotides matching TRBD2. V shed 0 bases and J 5 bases; nucleotides not matched to a gene: 11. Germline V lookup: CDR1 LGHDT, CDR2 YNNKEL (reference sequence). The CDR3 consists of 17 residues. CDR3 sequence (DNA): TGTGCCAGCAGCCAAGACGGCACGGGAGGGCCCGTTGAGACCCAGTACTTC. It yields the protein CASSQDGTGGPVETQYF.